These T cell receptor beta chains were read from a single sample in a study of shared clonotypes between healthy human individuals. This table comes from immunoSEQ multiplex PCR, and its TCRdb copy is limited to in-frame clones, with some not included. The data contain about 700,000 clones, under 95% of them seen just once; the ten biggest clones take up more than 20%. Material for sequencing was naive CD8+ T cells sorted from blood. The receptors were sampled from a man aged 30 to 45 in good health. The CDR3 runs from the conserved cysteine through the conserved F or W. D genes are given only for firm matches. Only some rows state a clone size, as once, few, many or a class for expanded clones.

v_call	j_call	d_call	clone_size	cdr3_aa	cdr3_nt
TRBV4-3	TRBJ2-7	TRBD1	-	CASSQGWDSSYEQYF	TGCGCCAGCAGCCAAGGGTGGGACAGCTCCTACGAGCAGTACTTC
TRBV7-7	TRBJ2-6	-	-	CASSPQESNVLTF	TGTGCCAGCAGCCCACAGGAATCCAACGTCCTGACTTTC
TRBV7-2	TRBJ2-3	TRBD2	-	CASSFSGRDFGTDTQYF	TGTGCCAGCAGCTTTAGCGGGAGGGATTTTGGCACAGATACGCAGTATTTT
TRBV19	TRBJ1-5	-	-	CASSGPIPSSNQPQHF	TGTGCCAGTAGTGGCCCGATCCCCAGTAGCAATCAGCCCCAGCATTTT
TRBV27	TRBJ2-7	-	-	CASWQGYVQYF	TGTGCCAGTTGGCAGGGTTACGTGCAGTACTTC
TRBV7-9	TRBJ2-1	TRBD2	once	CASSSSGLAGVGSYNEQFF	TGTGCCAGCAGTTCCTCCGGACTAGCGGGAGTGGGGTCCTACAATGAGCAGTTCTTC
TRBV28	TRBJ2-3	TRBD2	-	CASSYLAGSTDTQYF	TGTGCCAGCAGTTATCTAGCGGGAAGCACAGATACGCAGTATTTT
TRBV5-1	TRBJ2-1	-	-	CASFGTRYNEQFF	TGCGCCAGCTTTGGGACGAGATACAATGAGCAGTTCTTC
TRBV6-6	TRBJ1-1	TRBD1	-	CASGRDRQPEAFF	TGTGCCAGCGGCCGGGACAGGCAACCTGAAGCTTTCTTT
TRBV30	TRBJ2-1	-	-	CAWGDYNEQFF	TGTGCCTGGGGGGATTACAATGAGCAGTTCTTC
TRBV5-5	TRBJ2-7	-	once	CASSATGAQSYEQYF	TGTGCCAGCAGCGCGACGGGGGCTCAGTCCTACGAGCAGTACTTC
TRBV13	TRBJ2-1	-	-	CASSLLRDPEDEQFF	TGTGCCAGCAGCTTACTCCGGGATCCTGAGGATGAGCAGTTCTTC
TRBV7-2	TRBJ2-1	TRBD2	-	CASSLLLAGGYNEQFF	TGTGCCAGCAGCTTATTGCTAGCGGGAGGATACAATGAGCAGTTCTTC
TRBV11-2	TRBJ2-3	-	-	CASSLDLGGDTQYF	TGTGCCAGCAGCTTAGATCTCGGGGGAGATACGCAGTATTTT
TRBV27	TRBJ2-1	-	-	CASSLSPGAAYNEQFF	TGTGCCAGCAGTTTAAGCCCGGGAGCTGCCTACAATGAGCAGTTCTTC
TRBV11-2	TRBJ1-4	-	-	CASSLDLTGANEKLFF	TGTGCCAGCAGCTTAGATCTTACAGGCGCGAATGAAAAACTGTTTTTT
TRBV7-9	TRBJ2-2	-	-	CASSSPGELFF	TGTGCCAGCAGCTCCCCCGGGGAGCTGTTTTTT
TRBV27	TRBJ2-1	TRBD2	-	CASSLSTAGGPYNEQFF	TGTGCCAGCAGTTTATCGACTGCGGGAGGACCCTACAATGAGCAGTTCTTC
TRBV19	TRBJ2-7	TRBD1	-	CASSSGQGHSYEQYF	TGTGCCAGTAGCTCGGGACAGGGGCACTCCTACGAGCAGTACTTC
TRBV6-5	TRBJ2-1	TRBD2	-	CASKTSGLNEQFF	TGTGCCAGCAAAACTAGCGGGTTAAATGAGCAGTTCTTC
TRBV13	TRBJ2-1	-	-	CASSSLLVNNEQFF	TGTGCCAGCAGCTCGCTCCTTGTGAACAATGAGCAGTTCTTC
TRBV29-1	TRBJ1-1	TRBD1	-	CSVETGTNTEAFF	TGCAGCGTTGAGACAGGGACGAACACTGAAGCTTTCTTT
TRBV28	TRBJ2-7	TRBD1	once	CASSSFPTQTGSRYEQYF	TGTGCCAGCAGTTCATTCCCCACCCAGACAGGGAGTAGGTACGAGCAGTACTTC
TRBV6-1	TRBJ1-4	-	-	CASGGGYEKLFF	TGTGCCAGCGGCGGGGGCTATGAAAAACTGTTTTTT
TRBV19	TRBJ2-7	-	-	CASSIADSYEQYF	TGTGCCAGTAGTATAGCAGACTCCTACGAGCAGTACTTC
TRBV29-1	TRBJ2-7	TRBD1	-	CSVEDRAGYYEQYF	TGCAGCGTAGAGGACAGGGCAGGATACTACGAGCAGTACTTC
TRBV10-3	TRBJ1-2	-	-	CAISDATGSYGYTF	TGTGCCATCAGTGACGCGACAGGCTCCTATGGCTACACCTTC
TRBV27	TRBJ2-1	-	-	CASSFVEQFF	TGTGCCAGCAGTTTTGTTGAGCAGTTCTTC
TRBV7-9	TRBJ2-1	TRBD2	-	CASSYVGAGGPYNEQFF	TGTGCCAGCAGCTATGTAGGGGCGGGAGGGCCCTACAATGAGCAGTTCTTC
TRBV27	TRBJ2-7	TRBD2	-	CASSPTLTSGRTYEQYF	TGTGCCAGCAGTCCTACCCTCACTAGCGGGAGGACCTACGAGCAGTACTTC
TRBV27	TRBJ2-7	-	once	CASLDIVGEQYF	TGTGCCAGCCTGGACATTGTAGGTGAGCAGTACTTC
TRBV11-2	TRBJ2-7	TRBD2	-	CASRGGLAGGAHEQYF	TGTGCCAGTCGCGGCGGACTAGCGGGAGGAGCCCACGAGCAGTACTTC
TRBV30	TRBJ1-2	-	-	CAWSPRGGHYGYTF	TGTGCCTGGAGTCCCCGGGGGGGCCACTATGGCTACACCTTC
TRBV2	TRBJ1-2	-	few	CASSEPVGTF	TGTGCCAGCAGTGAACCTGTAGGCACCTTC
TRBV10-1	TRBJ2-7	-	few	CASSEMAGRGEQYF	TGCGCCAGCAGTGAGATGGCGGGGCGAGGAGAGCAGTACTTC
TRBV27	TRBJ1-4	TRBD1	-	CASSPPGQGEKLFF	TGTGCCAGCAGTCCACCCGGACAGGGTGAAAAACTGTTTTTT
TRBV30	TRBJ2-7	-	-	CAWSLGGARYEQYF	TGTGCCTGGAGTCTTGGCGGGGCCCGCTACGAGCAGTACTTC
TRBV7-9	TRBJ2-1	-	-	CASSPRDSRSYNEQFF	TGTGCCAGCAGCCCCAGGGACTCCCGCTCCTACAATGAGCAGTTCTTC
TRBV29-1	TRBJ2-1	-	-	CSVQKDEWVSSYNEQFF	TGCAGCGTCCAAAAGGACGAGTGGGTCAGCTCCTACAATGAGCAGTTCTTC
TRBV2	TRBJ1-5	-	-	CASSEGWQGHWLGQPQHF	TGTGCCAGCAGTGAAGGGTGGCAGGGACATTGGCTAGGGCAGCCCCAGCATTTT
TRBV27	TRBJ2-1	TRBD2	once	CASSYPGEREGNEQFF	TGTGCCAGCAGTTACCCCGGGGAGCGGGAGGGAAATGAGCAGTTCTTC
TRBV27	TRBJ1-5	-	-	CASRAGSNQPQHF	TGTGCCAGTAGGGCGGGGAGCAATCAGCCCCAGCATTTT
TRBV6-1	TRBJ2-1	TRBD2	-	CASSELTSGSSNEQFF	TGTGCCAGCAGTGAGTTGACTAGCGGGAGCTCGAATGAGCAGTTCTTC
TRBV5-1	TRBJ2-1	TRBD1	-	CASSLQGNEQFF	TGCGCCAGCAGCTTACAGGGGAATGAGCAGTTCTTC
TRBV6-6	TRBJ1-1	TRBD1	-	CASSITGVTEAFF	TGTGCCAGCAGTATCACAGGGGTTACTGAAGCTTTCTTT